Detailed here is one T cell receptor (beta chain). The sample belongs to a study of shared T cell receptors in the human thymus. Clones were read by immunoSEQ multiplex PCR, and TCRdb kept only the in-frame ones, dropping some. The table shows 600,000 to 900,000 clones, with 70% to 90% occurring only once. The V gene end was trimmed by 0 bases and the J gene end by 5 bases; junction bases not matched to a gene: 17. The CDR3 is 18 amino acids. Germline V CDR1 and CDR2: SGHDT, YYEEEE. The same sample was also studied in work on human thymus T cells. That study adds: Donors were healthy Finnish infants having corrective surgery for congenital heart defects. Highly overlapping thymic repertoires in unrelated individuals were reported by related research.

The sample consisted of thymocytes. The rearrangement joins TRBV5-6 to TRBJ2-7; 7 bases match TRBD1. The sequence was collected from a girl under three years old with a congenital heart defect. The CDR3 DNA sequence: TGTGCCAGCAGCTTGGACCCCGCCCAGGACAGGCAAACTAACGAGCAGTACTTC. It specifies CASSLDPAQDRQTNEQYF.